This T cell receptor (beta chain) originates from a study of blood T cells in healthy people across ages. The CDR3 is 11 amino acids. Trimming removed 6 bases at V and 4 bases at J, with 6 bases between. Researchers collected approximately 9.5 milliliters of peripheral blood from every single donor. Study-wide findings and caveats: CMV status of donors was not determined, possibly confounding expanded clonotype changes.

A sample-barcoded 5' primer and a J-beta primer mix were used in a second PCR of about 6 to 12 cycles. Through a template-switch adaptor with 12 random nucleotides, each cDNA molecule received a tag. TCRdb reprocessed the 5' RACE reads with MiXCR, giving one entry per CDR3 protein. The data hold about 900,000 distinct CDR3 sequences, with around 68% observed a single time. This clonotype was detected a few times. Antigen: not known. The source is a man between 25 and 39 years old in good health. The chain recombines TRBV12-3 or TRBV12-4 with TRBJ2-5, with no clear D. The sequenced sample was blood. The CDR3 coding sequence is TGTGCCAGCAGAGTCGGAGAGACCCAGTACTTC. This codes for CASRVGETQYF.